This T cell receptor beta chain was documented in a study of T cell responses to AZD1222 COVID-19 vaccine. Overall study findings and caveats: It was only after the peak T cell response that any repertoires were sampled.

This table comes from immunoSEQ multiplex PCR, and its TCRdb copy is limited to in-frame clones, with some not included. The sample has 85,000 to 90,000 clones, 88% seen once; the top ten hold about 9.3%. Looked up from germline, CDR1 is SQVTM and CDR2 is ANQGSEA. This CDR3 region has 14 residues. The V segment lost 5 bases and the J segment 1 base; nucleotides outside the gene matches: 5. With regard to this clone: The antigen is unknown.

The chain carries TRBV29-1 and TRBJ1-2, with 9 bases lining up with TRBD1. The source material was peripheral blood, sampled on day 0 of MenACWY control vaccination. This receptor was obtained from an adult in good health. As DNA, the CDR3 is TGCAGCGTTCTACAGGGGGCGCATAACTATGGCTACACCTTC. This translates into CSVLQGAHNYGYTF.